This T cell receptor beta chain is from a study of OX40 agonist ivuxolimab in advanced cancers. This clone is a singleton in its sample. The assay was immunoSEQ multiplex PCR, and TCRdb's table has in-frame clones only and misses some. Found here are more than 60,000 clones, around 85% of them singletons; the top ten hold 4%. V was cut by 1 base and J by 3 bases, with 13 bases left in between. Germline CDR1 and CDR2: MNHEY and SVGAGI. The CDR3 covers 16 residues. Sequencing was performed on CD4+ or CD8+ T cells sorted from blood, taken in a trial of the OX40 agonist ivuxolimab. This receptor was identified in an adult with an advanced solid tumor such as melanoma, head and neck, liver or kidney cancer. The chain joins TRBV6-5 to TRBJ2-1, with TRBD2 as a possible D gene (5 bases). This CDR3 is CASSYLGIRDYNEQFF. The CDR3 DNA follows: TGTGCCAGCAGTTACTTAGGGATTCGGGACTACAATGAGCAGTTCTTC.